This TCR beta chain was obtained from a study of T cells in Graves' hyperthyroidism and ophthalmopathy. Study-wide results and limits: Expanded thyroid clonotypes (above 0.001) were mostly also found in blood. A model built on 13 V-J features separated ophthalmopathy from stable hyperthyroidism.

Amplification of TCR beta CDR3 regions used RNA as the template. Using the HTBI primer set, a first-round RT-PCR was run on the TCR CDR3. TCRdb used MiXCR to reprocess the multiplex PCR reads, holding one entry per CDR3 protein. The sample includes 500,000 to 750,000 distinct CDR3 sequences, approximately 15% of them seen just once. On this clonotype: Its specificity is not known.

The TCR comes from a woman in her twenties or thirties with Graves' hyperthyroidism. The sample was blood.

The CDR3 coding sequence is TGCGCCAGCAGGCGCTTTTTTCAGGGGGCCTATGGCTACACCTTC. It encodes CASRRFFQGAYGYTF. The V call is TRBV4-1, the J call TRBJ1-2, with 8 positions matching TRBD1. Germline CDR1 and CDR2: MGHRA and YSYEKL. V gave up 6 bases and J gave up 4 bases; unmatched junction bases: 10. This CDR3 has 15 amino acids.